Reported below is one T cell receptor beta chain. Assay used: immunoSEQ multiplex PCR; TCRdb lists only in-frame clones, some missing. The data show about 300,000 clones, roughly 91% seen once. This sample was included in a study of blood T cell repertoires in COVID-19. About the research overall: The study drew acute and convalescent COVID-19 samples from the United States, Italy and Spain.

CDR1 is KGHSH and CDR2 is LQKENI in the germline V gene. The V gene lost 6 bases and the J gene lost 6 bases, with 9 bases spanning the gap. The CDR3 has 12 amino acids. Followed over time, Seattle patients had been enrolled while infection was active. The sample taken for sequencing was peripheral blood. The chain joins TRBV18 to TRBJ1-5; D gene ambiguous. This TCR was sampled from a woman younger than 45 with COVID-19, enrolled during active disease. In DNA, the CDR3 is TGTGCCAGCTCGAAAGAGTCTCAGCCCCAGCATTTT. Its translation is CASSKESQPQHF.